One sample yielded the 12 T cell receptor beta chains listed below, sequenced in a study of read filtering for tumor transcriptome and immune sequencing. This library used approximately 390 ng RNA and molecular barcoded adaptors spanning alpha/delta and beta/gamma chains. One entry per CDR3 protein, called by TCRdb with MiXCR from the reads. The table includes 30,000 to 50,000 distinct CDR3 sequences, over 9.5% detected once. The material sequenced was a population of CD138-negative cells sorted from bone marrow. The receptors were gathered from a donor over 35 with multiple myeloma.

V and J are TRBV3-1 and TRBJ2-5, with D perhaps matching TRBD2 (6 bases). This CDR3 spans 15 amino acids. The germline V and J ends were trimmed by 1 base and 3 bases, with 12 bases remaining between them. Germline assignment: CDR1 LGHDT and CDR2 YNNKEL (reference sequence). The CDR3 nucleotides read TGTGCCAGCAGCCAAGTATCGTCTAGCGAAGAGACCCAGTACTTC. The encoded protein is CASSQVSSSEETQYF.

This clonotype was detected many times. The chain uses TRBV10-2 and TRBJ2-3; 9 bases are a match to TRBD1. Germline-derived CDR1 and CDR2 are WSHSY and SAAADI. This CDR3 region has 16 residues. The J segment lost 5 bases and the V segment lost 4 bases, leaving 10 bases of the junction unmatched. Written as DNA, the CDR3 is TGCGCCAGCAGTGTGGTCCCGGGACAGGGTCGAGATACGCAGTATTTT. It codes for CASSVVPGQGRDTQYF.

This clonotype came up many times. The chain is built from TRBV15 and TRBJ2-1; perhaps D is TRBD1 or TRBD2 (6 bases each). V was cut by 5 bases and J by 9 bases, with 14 bases left in between. The V gene's germline CDR1 is LNHNV and CDR2 YYDKDF (reference sequence). The CDR3 covers 13 residues. The CDR3, as DNA: TGTGCCACCAGCCGGGAAGGGGGGAGTGAGCAGTTCTTC. Its protein product is CATSREGGSEQFF.

Notes on this clonotype: One end of the junction varies from germline; a read error may be responsible. The chain joins TRBV19 to TRBJ2-2, with 9 bases aligning to TRBD2. This CDR3 comprises 17 residues. From germline, CDR1 is LNHDA and CDR2 SQIVND (reference sequence). The CDR3 sequence: CASSPPGLAGYAGEPFF. The CDR3 bases are TGTGCCAGTAGTCCCCCCGGGCTAGCGGGGTACGCCGGGGAGCCGTTTTTT.

This clonotype was detected only a few times. A single base separates this from a much larger clone, so it may be a read error. The chain recombines TRBV29-1 with TRBJ1-1; tentatively, D is TRBD1 (5 bases). This CDR3 has 14 amino acids. From germline, CDR1 is SQVTM and CDR2 ANQGSEA. The V end lost 4 bases, the J end lost 2 bases, and 14 bases lay between the germline ends. In nucleotides, the CDR3 is TGCAGCGTTGGAGTGGTCAGGGAAAACACTGAAGCTTTCTTT. This gives the protein CSVGVVRENTEAFF.

This clonotype was picked up many times. V gene TRBV10-1 combines with J gene TRBJ2-1; D unclear. CDR3 length equals 16 residues. V lost 3 bases to trimming and J lost 8 bases, with 20 bases between them. CDR1 WNHNN and CDR2 SYGVQD come from the germline V gene (reference sequence). The CDR3 nucleotides read TGCGCCAGCAGTGAATCGTTGCACACGGCCGGCGATGAGCAGTTCTTC. It codes for CASSESLHTAGDEQFF.

In its sample, this clonotype was seen a few times. A clone one base away is much larger, so this may be a read error. This is likely a read error, given that the CDR3 carries no conserved phenylalanine or tryptophan at its end. The genes are TRBV6-2 or TRBV6-3 and TRBJ2-1, with 9 bases lining up with TRBD2. CDR3 size: 16 residues. The trim removed 5 bases at V and 4 bases at J, leaving 9 bases unmatched. Germline CDR1 MNHEY, CDR2 SVGEGT. The CDR3 loop is CASSQVAGAKYNEQFS. The CDR3 DNA follows: TGTGCCAGCAGTCAAGTAGCGGGGGCGAAATACAATGAGCAGTTCTCC.

This clonotype was detected many times. J is TRBJ1-4 and V is TRBV5-1; TRBD1 aligns across 7 bases. Germline CDR1 SGHRS, CDR2 YFSETQ. The V gene end was trimmed by 4 bases and the J gene end by 4 bases; junction bases not matched to a gene: 4. CDR3 length: 14 amino acids. This chain's CDR3 is CASSRTGINEKLFF. CDR3 bases: TGCGCCAGCAGCCGGACAGGAATTAATGAAAAACTGTTTTTT.

This clonotype was counted a few times. V and J are TRBV20-1 and TRBJ2-5; D may be TRBD1 or TRBD2 (6 bases each). Trimming removed 7 bases at V and 5 bases at J, with 17 bases between. CDR3 length equals 13 residues. Germline values: CDR1 DFQATT, CDR2 SNEGSKA (reference sequence). Here the CDR3 reads CSGGGGAPETQYF. CDR3 DNA sequence: TGCAGTGGAGGAGGGGGAGCCCCGGAGACCCAGTACTTC.

As to this clonotype: Being one base from a much bigger clone, this may be a read error. The chain couples TRBV21-1 to TRBJ2-4. TRBV21-1 is assigned pseudogene status. This CDR3 is built from 18 residues. CDR3 DNA sequence: TGTGCCTGCAGCATGATCCGAGCAGGACCTCTTGCCAAAAACATTCAGTACTTC. The encoded protein is CACSMIRAGPLAKNIQYF.

This clonotype was observed at least ten times. The rearrangement uses TRBV19 and TRBJ2-3; D call uncertain. Germline loops: CDR1 LNHDA, CDR2 SQIVND (reference sequence). The CDR3 runs 13 residues. Trimming removed 3 bases at V and 5 bases at J, with 9 bases between. CDR3 coding DNA: TGTGCCAGTAGTATCCCTGCGGTAGATACGCAGTATTTT. Its protein product is CASSIPAVDTQYF.

This clonotype was recorded many times. V usage is TRBV12-3 or TRBV12-4 and J usage is TRBJ2-6; D is unresolved. Trimming took 5 bases from V and 0 from J, leaving 5 bases between them. CDR3 size: 14 residues. CDR3 bases: TGTGCCAGCAGTGAGATCTCTGGGGCCAACGTCCTGACTTTC. Amino acid sequence: CASSEISGANVLTF.